This is a list of T cell receptor beta chains from one sample in a study of blood T cell repertoires in COVID-19. Generated by immunoSEQ multiplex PCR, the TCRdb table keeps only in-frame clones and is missing some. The repertoire has 140,000 to 150,000 clones, 70% to 90% of them found once; the top ten carry around 4.5%. Sequencing used PBMCs or T cells enriched from blood (not recorded which). The receptors come from a man aged 50 or older who had recovered from COVID-19. Both conserved end residues are part of each CDR3. The order of the fields is clone size, D gene, J gene, V gene, CDR3 protein, CDR3 DNA. D genes are given only for firm matches. Some rows mark clone size as missing; the rest say once, few, many or name a class of expanded clone.

clone_size: -; d_call: -; j_call: TRBJ2-5; v_call: TRBV11-2; cdr3_aa: CASSLQGTQYF; cdr3_nt: TGTGCCAGCAGCCTACAGGGGACCCAGTACTTC
clone_size: -; d_call: -; j_call: TRBJ1-6; v_call: TRBV27; cdr3_aa: CASRSGSSPLHF; cdr3_nt: TGTGCCAGCAGGTCAGGGTCGTCACCCCTCCACTTT
clone_size: -; d_call: -; j_call: TRBJ1-1; v_call: TRBV9; cdr3_aa: CASSVEQGGTEAFF; cdr3_nt: TGTGCCAGCAGCGTAGAACAGGGAGGGACTGAAGCTTTCTTT
clone_size: -; d_call: TRBD1; j_call: TRBJ2-1; v_call: TRBV27; cdr3_aa: CASKGQGIISYNEQFF; cdr3_nt: TGTGCCAGCAAGGGACAGGGTATAATTTCCTACAATGAGCAGTTCTTC
clone_size: -; d_call: TRBD1; j_call: TRBJ1-5; v_call: TRBV6-6; cdr3_aa: CASSPGTGGRNQPQHF; cdr3_nt: TGTGCCAGCAGTCCTGGGACAGGGGGTCGAAATCAGCCCCAGCATTTT
clone_size: -; d_call: TRBD1; j_call: TRBJ2-1; v_call: TRBV15; cdr3_aa: CATSSIQGFLNNEQFF; cdr3_nt: TGTGCCACCAGCTCAATACAGGGGTTCCTTAATAATGAGCAGTTCTTC
clone_size: -; d_call: -; j_call: TRBJ2-4; v_call: TRBV5-1; cdr3_aa: CASLLGGFAKNIQYF; cdr3_nt: TGCGCCAGCTTGTTAGGGGGTTTCGCCAAAAACATTCAGTACTTC
clone_size: many; d_call: -; j_call: TRBJ1-2; v_call: TRBV11-2; cdr3_aa: CASRTSHRALSYGYTF; cdr3_nt: TGTGCCAGCAGGACGTCCCACAGGGCCCTAAGCTATGGCTACACCTTC
clone_size: -; d_call: -; j_call: TRBJ1-1; v_call: TRBV27; cdr3_aa: CASRRTGQFRNTEAFF; cdr3_nt: TGTGCCAGCAGACGAACTGGACAGTTCCGGAACACTGAAGCTTTCTTT
clone_size: -; d_call: -; j_call: TRBJ1-1; v_call: TRBV3-1/TRBV3-2; cdr3_aa: CASSQDRRVVEAFF; cdr3_nt: TGTGCCAGCAGCCAAGATCGCAGGGTGGTCGAAGCTTTCTTT
clone_size: -; d_call: -; j_call: TRBJ1-3; v_call: TRBV11-3; cdr3_aa: CASSTGPGNTIYF; cdr3_nt: TGTGCCAGTAGTACAGGACCCGGAAACACCATATATTTT
clone_size: -; d_call: TRBD2; j_call: TRBJ2-1; v_call: TRBV4-2; cdr3_aa: CASSRPGLAGLGEQFF; cdr3_nt: TGTGCCAGCAGCCGACCCGGACTAGCGGGACTGGGTGAGCAGTTCTTC
clone_size: once; d_call: -; j_call: TRBJ1-4; v_call: TRBV7-2; cdr3_aa: CASSPNPATNEKLFF; cdr3_nt: TGTGCCAGCAGCCCGAATCCAGCAACTAATGAAAAACTGTTTTTT
clone_size: -; d_call: -; j_call: TRBJ1-1; v_call: TRBV18; cdr3_aa: CASSPFAKDMNTEAFF; cdr3_nt: TGTGCCAGCTCACCCTTCGCTAAAGATATGAACACTGAAGCTTTCTTT
clone_size: -; d_call: -; j_call: TRBJ2-3; v_call: TRBV9; cdr3_aa: CASSASQADTQYF; cdr3_nt: TGTGCCAGCAGCGCATCACAGGCAGATACGCAGTATTTT
clone_size: -; d_call: TRBD1; j_call: TRBJ2-6; v_call: TRBV7-6; cdr3_aa: CASSLSGGGTGGLAGANVLTF; cdr3_nt: TGTGCCAGCAGCTTATCAGGAGGGGGGACAGGGGGTCTGGCTGGGGCCAACGTCCTGACTTTC
clone_size: -; d_call: TRBD1; j_call: TRBJ1-6; v_call: TRBV2; cdr3_aa: CASSGGTGQNSPLHF; cdr3_nt: TGTGCCAGCAGTGGTGGGACAGGGCAAAATTCACCCCTCCACTTT
clone_size: -; d_call: -; j_call: TRBJ1-4; v_call: TRBV7-8; cdr3_aa: CASSLVGIGEKLFF; cdr3_nt: TGTGCCAGCAGCTTAGTCGGAATCGGGGAAAAACTGTTTTTT
clone_size: -; d_call: -; j_call: TRBJ1-2; v_call: TRBV2; cdr3_aa: CASSLSGLAGYGYTF; cdr3_nt: TGTGCCAGCAGTTTATCCGGTCTCGCGGGCTATGGCTACACCTTC
clone_size: -; d_call: -; j_call: TRBJ1-4; v_call: TRBV30; cdr3_aa: CAWSPGEKLFF; cdr3_nt: TGTGCCTGGAGTCCCGGGGAAAAACTGTTTTTT
clone_size: -; d_call: -; j_call: TRBJ1-1; v_call: TRBV12-3/TRBV12-4; cdr3_aa: CASRLTGGGEAFF; cdr3_nt: TGTGCCAGCAGACTGACAGGTGGCGGTGAAGCTTTCTTT
clone_size: few; d_call: -; j_call: TRBJ2-2; v_call: TRBV30; cdr3_aa: CAWSGGLGWSNTGELFF; cdr3_nt: TGTGCCTGGAGTGGAGGTCTTGGGTGGTCAAACACCGGGGAGCTGTTTTTT
clone_size: -; d_call: TRBD2; j_call: TRBJ2-5; v_call: TRBV18; cdr3_aa: CASSGGKQETQYF; cdr3_nt: TGTGCCAGTAGCGGGGGGAAGCAAGAGACCCAGTACTTC
clone_size: -; d_call: TRBD1; j_call: TRBJ1-5; v_call: TRBV6-5; cdr3_aa: CASSRTGAAQPQHF; cdr3_nt: TGTGCCAGCAGCCGGACAGGGGCGGCTCAGCCCCAGCATTTT
clone_size: -; d_call: TRBD2; j_call: TRBJ2-3; v_call: TRBV5-5; cdr3_aa: CASSLPWGLAGSTDTQYF; cdr3_nt: TGTGCCAGCAGCTTGCCGTGGGGACTAGCGGGGAGCACAGATACGCAGTATTTT
clone_size: once; d_call: -; j_call: TRBJ1-1; v_call: TRBV2; cdr3_aa: CASSERRRGTEAFF; cdr3_nt: TGTGCCAGCAGTGAACGCCGCCGGGGGACTGAAGCTTTCTTT
clone_size: once; d_call: -; j_call: TRBJ2-3; v_call: TRBV24-1; cdr3_aa: CATSGRRVTDTQYF; cdr3_nt: TGTGCCACCAGTGGTCGGAGAGTCACAGATACGCAGTATTTT
clone_size: -; d_call: -; j_call: TRBJ1-6; v_call: TRBV11-2; cdr3_aa: CASSLAQGRSPLHF; cdr3_nt: TGTGCCAGCAGCTTAGCCCAGGGCCGTTCACCCCTCCACTTT
clone_size: -; d_call: TRBD1; j_call: TRBJ2-5; v_call: TRBV11-2; cdr3_aa: CASSIRTGVTRETQYF; cdr3_nt: TGTGCCAGCAGCATCCGGACAGGGGTAACGAGGGAGACCCAGTACTTC
clone_size: -; d_call: -; j_call: TRBJ1-1; v_call: TRBV6-6; cdr3_aa: CASSKAVNTEAFF; cdr3_nt: TGTGCCAGCAGCAAGGCGGTGAACACTGAAGCTTTCTTT
clone_size: -; d_call: -; j_call: TRBJ2-5; v_call: TRBV28; cdr3_aa: CASSLFARETQYF; cdr3_nt: TGTGCCAGCAGTTTATTCGCTAGAGAGACCCAGTACTTC
clone_size: -; d_call: -; j_call: TRBJ2-7; v_call: TRBV27; cdr3_aa: CASSYGQTYEQYF; cdr3_nt: TGTGCCAGCAGTTACGGACAGACCTACGAGCAGTACTTC
clone_size: -; d_call: TRBD1; j_call: TRBJ1-4; v_call: TRBV25-1; cdr3_aa: CASSPGTGSRLNEKLFF; cdr3_nt: TGTGCCAGCAGTCCCGGGACAGGGTCCCGACTCAATGAAAAACTGTTTTTT
clone_size: -; d_call: -; j_call: TRBJ1-5; v_call: TRBV6-5; cdr3_aa: CASGESPQHF; cdr3_nt: TGTGCCAGCGGGGAGTCACCCCAGCATTTT
clone_size: -; d_call: -; j_call: TRBJ1-1; v_call: TRBV3-1/TRBV3-2; cdr3_aa: CASSQDPPGTSINTEAFF; cdr3_nt: TGTGCCAGCAGCCAAGATCCCCCCGGGACATCTATTAACACTGAAGCTTTCTTT
clone_size: few; d_call: TRBD1; j_call: TRBJ2-5; v_call: TRBV5-4; cdr3_aa: CASSYTGQGSETQYF; cdr3_nt: TGTGCCAGCAGCTATACGGGACAGGGGTCGGAGACCCAGTACTTC
clone_size: once; d_call: TRBD1; j_call: TRBJ1-6; v_call: TRBV7-2; cdr3_aa: CASSRTQGSSYNSPLHF; cdr3_nt: TGTGCCAGCAGTCGTACACAGGGGAGCTCCTATAATTCACCCCTCCACTTT
clone_size: -; d_call: -; j_call: TRBJ2-7; v_call: TRBV6-1; cdr3_aa: CASSDRGIYEQYF; cdr3_nt: TGTGCCAGCAGTGACCGGGGGATCTACGAGCAGTACTTC
clone_size: -; d_call: -; j_call: TRBJ2-1; v_call: TRBV27; cdr3_aa: CASSLNPLGAYNEQFF; cdr3_nt: TGTGCCAGCAGTTTAAATCCCCTTGGGGCGTACAATGAGCAGTTCTTC
clone_size: -; d_call: TRBD2; j_call: TRBJ2-5; v_call: TRBV3-1/TRBV3-2; cdr3_aa: CASSRRTSGGGETQYF; cdr3_nt: TGTGCCAGCAGCCGGAGGACTAGCGGGGGGGGAGAGACCCAGTACTTC
clone_size: once; d_call: TRBD1; j_call: TRBJ1-2; v_call: TRBV4-3; cdr3_aa: CASSQETTGGLGYTF; cdr3_nt: TGCGCCAGCAGCCAAGAAACGACAGGGGGCCTGGGCTACACCTTC
clone_size: -; d_call: -; j_call: TRBJ1-1; v_call: TRBV29-1; cdr3_aa: CSFLHGVNTEAFF; cdr3_nt: TGCAGCTTCCTTCACGGGGTGAACACTGAAGCTTTCTTT